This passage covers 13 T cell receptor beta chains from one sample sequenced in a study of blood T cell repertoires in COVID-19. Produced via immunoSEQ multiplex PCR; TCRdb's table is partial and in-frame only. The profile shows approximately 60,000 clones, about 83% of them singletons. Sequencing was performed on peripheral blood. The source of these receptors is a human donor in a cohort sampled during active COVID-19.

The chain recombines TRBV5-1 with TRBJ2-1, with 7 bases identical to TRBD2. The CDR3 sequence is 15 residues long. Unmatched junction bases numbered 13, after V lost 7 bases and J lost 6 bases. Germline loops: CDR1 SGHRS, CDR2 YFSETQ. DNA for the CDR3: TGCGCCAGCCGTCCCCGGGAGGCCGATCCCAATGAGCAGTTCTTC. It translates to CASRPREADPNEQFF.

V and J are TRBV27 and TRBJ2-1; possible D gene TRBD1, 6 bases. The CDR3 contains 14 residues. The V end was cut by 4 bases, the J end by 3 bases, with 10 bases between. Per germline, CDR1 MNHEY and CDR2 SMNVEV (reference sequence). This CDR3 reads CASSSQGNYNEQFF. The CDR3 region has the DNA TGTGCCAGCAGTTCACAGGGAAACTACAATGAGCAGTTCTTC.

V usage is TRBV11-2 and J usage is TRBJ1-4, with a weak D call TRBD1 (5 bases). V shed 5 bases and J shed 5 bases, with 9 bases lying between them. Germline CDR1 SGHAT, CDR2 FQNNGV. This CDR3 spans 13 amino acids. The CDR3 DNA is TGTGCCAGCAGCCGCGGGGCAAATGAAAAACTGTTTTTT. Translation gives CASSRGANEKLFF. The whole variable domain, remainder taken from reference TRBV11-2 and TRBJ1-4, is EAGVAQSPRYKIIEKRQSVAFWCNPISGHATLYWYQQILGQGPKLLIQFQNNGVVDDSQLPKDRFSAERLKGVDSTLKIQPAKLEDSAVYLCASSRGANEKLFFGSGTQLSVL.

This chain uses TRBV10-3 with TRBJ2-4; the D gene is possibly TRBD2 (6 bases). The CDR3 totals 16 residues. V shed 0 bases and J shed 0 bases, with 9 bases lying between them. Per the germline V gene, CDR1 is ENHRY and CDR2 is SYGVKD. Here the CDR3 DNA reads TGTGCCATCAGTGAGTCGGCGGGACTAGCCAAAAACATTCAGTACTTC. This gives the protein CAISESAGLAKNIQYF.

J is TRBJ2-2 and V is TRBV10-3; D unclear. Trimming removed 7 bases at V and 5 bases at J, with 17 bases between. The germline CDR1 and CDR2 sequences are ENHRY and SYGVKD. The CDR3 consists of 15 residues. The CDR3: CAITTLSAGTGELFF. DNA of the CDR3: TGTGCCATCACGACCCTCAGCGCCGGTACCGGGGAGCTGTTTTTT.

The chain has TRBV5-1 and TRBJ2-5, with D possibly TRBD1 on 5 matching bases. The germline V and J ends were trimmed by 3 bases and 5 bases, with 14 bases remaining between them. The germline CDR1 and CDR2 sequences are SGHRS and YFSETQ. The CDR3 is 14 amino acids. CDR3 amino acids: CASSSMTDQETQYF. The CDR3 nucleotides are TGCGCCAGCAGCTCCATGACAGATCAGGAGACCCAGTACTTC.

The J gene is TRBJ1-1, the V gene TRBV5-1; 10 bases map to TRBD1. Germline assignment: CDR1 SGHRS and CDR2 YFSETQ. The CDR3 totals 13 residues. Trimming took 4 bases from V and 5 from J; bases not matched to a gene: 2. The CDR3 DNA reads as TGCGCCAGCAGCGGGACAGGGGAGACTGAAGCTTTCTTT. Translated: CASSGTGETEAFF.

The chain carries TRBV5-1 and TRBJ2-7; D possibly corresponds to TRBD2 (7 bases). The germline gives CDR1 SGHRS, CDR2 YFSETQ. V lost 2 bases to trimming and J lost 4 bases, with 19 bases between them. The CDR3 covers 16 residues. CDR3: CASSFASGGGVYEQYF. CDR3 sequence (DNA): TGCGCCAGCAGCTTCGCTTCTGGGGGGGGCGTTTACGAGCAGTACTTC.

The CDR3 region is CASSMELAGGPFFHNEQFF. DNA for the CDR3: TGTGCCAGTAGTATGGAATTAGCGGGAGGACCGTTTTTCCACAATGAGCAGTTCTTC. The chain combines TRBV19 with TRBJ2-1, with 10 bases identical to TRBD2. The V segment lost 3 bases and the J segment 5 bases; nucleotides outside the gene matches: 16. The CDR3 extends over 19 amino acids. Germline assignment: CDR1 LNHDA and CDR2 SQIVND (reference sequence).

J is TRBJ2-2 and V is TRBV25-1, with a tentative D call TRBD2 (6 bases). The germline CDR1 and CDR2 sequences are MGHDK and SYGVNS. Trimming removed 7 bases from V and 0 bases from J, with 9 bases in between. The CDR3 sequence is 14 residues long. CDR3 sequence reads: CASKDYPNTGELFF. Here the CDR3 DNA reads TGTGCCAGCAAGGACTACCCGAACACCGGGGAGCTGTTTTTT.

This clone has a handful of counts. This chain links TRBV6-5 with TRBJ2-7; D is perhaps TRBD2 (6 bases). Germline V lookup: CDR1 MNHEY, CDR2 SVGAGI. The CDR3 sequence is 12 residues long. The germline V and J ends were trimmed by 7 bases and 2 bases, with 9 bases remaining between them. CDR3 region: CASKLAPYEQYF. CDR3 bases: TGTGCCAGCAAACTAGCTCCCTACGAGCAGTACTTC.

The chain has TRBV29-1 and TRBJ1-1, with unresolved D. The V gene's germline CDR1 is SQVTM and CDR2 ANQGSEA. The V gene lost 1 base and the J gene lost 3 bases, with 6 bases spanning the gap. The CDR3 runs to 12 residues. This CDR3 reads CSVEVGDTEAFF. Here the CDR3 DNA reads TGCAGCGTTGAAGTCGGGGACACTGAAGCTTTCTTT.

This chain's CDR3 is CASSPTGQRFGEQYF. In DNA, the CDR3 is TGTGCCAGCAGCCCTACGGGACAGCGATTTGGAGAGCAGTACTTC. The chain links TRBV7-3 to TRBJ2-7; 7 bases line up with TRBD1. The CDR3 covers 15 residues. Germline trimming cut 5 bases from V and 7 bases from J; bases unmatched to any gene: 14. Germline values: CDR1 SGHTA, CDR2 FQGTGA.